This T cell receptor beta chain emerged from a study of immune heterogeneity within non-small cell lung tumors. On the study more broadly: It was found that the tumors were several squamous cell carcinomas, around 11 non-squamous carcinomas and 1 not otherwise specified. General study points: Significant yet moderate, the positive correlation between local T-cell clonality and local tumor mutational burden reached an R of about 0.35. Recurrence of identical dominant CDR3 beta clonotypes was observed across tumor sites within a patient, alongside site-unique high-frequency clones. Between one patient and another, high-frequency T-cell receptor beta clonotypes were largely distinct.

The authors amplified TCR beta CDR3 by multiplex PCR with 32 V and 13 J primers. TCRdb recomputed calls from the multiplex PCR reads with MiXCR, one row per CDR3 protein. The sample contains over 10,000 distinct CDR3 sequences, 20% to 25% of which appear only once. Germline-derived CDR1 and CDR2 are ENHRY and SYGVKD. CDR3 size: 14 residues. Bulk tumor gDNA, 550 to 600 ng per sample, served as the TCR template. Surgeons took several biopsies per primary tumor, spaced far apart, during surgery. These patients got curative surgery after being newly diagnosed with untreated non-small cell lung cancer. This clonotype was counted only a few times. What it recognizes is unknown.

The chain links TRBV10-3 to TRBJ2-3, with TRBD2 identical over 13 bases. This clonotype originated in a man aged 55 to 70 with non-small cell lung cancer. Sequencing input: lung tumor tissue. CDR3 sequence: CDTRTSGSHDTQYF. The CDR3 bases are TGTGACACCAGGACTAGCGGGAGCCATGATACGCAGTATTTT.